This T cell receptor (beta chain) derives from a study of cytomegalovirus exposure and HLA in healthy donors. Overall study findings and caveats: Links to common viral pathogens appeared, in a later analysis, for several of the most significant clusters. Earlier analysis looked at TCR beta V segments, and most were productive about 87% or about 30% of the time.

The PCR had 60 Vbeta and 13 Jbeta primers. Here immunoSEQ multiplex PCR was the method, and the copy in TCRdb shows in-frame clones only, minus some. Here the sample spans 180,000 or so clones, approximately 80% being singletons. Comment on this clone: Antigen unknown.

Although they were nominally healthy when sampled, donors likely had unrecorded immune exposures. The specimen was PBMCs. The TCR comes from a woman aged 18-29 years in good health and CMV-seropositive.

This chain's CDR3 is CASSQELIFGGANFPGRETQYF. In DNA, the CDR3 is TGCGCCAGCAGCCAAGAATTAATTTTCGGGGGGGCTAATTTTCCCGGCAGGGAGACCCAGTACTTC. The chain has TRBV4-1 and TRBJ2-5; 8 positions match TRBD2. The V gene's germline CDR1 is MGHRA and CDR2 YSYEKL. This CDR3 is 22 amino acids long. Unmatched junction bases numbered 26, after V lost 0 bases and J lost 5 bases.